This is a list of T cell receptor beta chains from one sample in a study of PD-1 blockade in classical Hodgkin lymphoma. The method was immunoSEQ multiplex PCR; TCRdb's version includes in-frame clones alone and lacks a portion of them. The data hold tens of thousands of clones, with over 90% observed a single time. Source material: peripheral blood mononuclear cells (PBMCs). Every receptor here comes from a human donor with classical Hodgkin lymphoma. CDR3s include the opening cysteine and the closing phenylalanine or tryptophan. A D gene is named only where the DNA matches it firmly. Clone size appears in some rows only: once, few, many, or a class for an expanded clone.

j_gene	v_gene	abundance	d_gene	CDR3aa	CDR3nt
TRBJ2-6	TRBV7-9	.	TRBD1	CASSWGQGASGANVLTF	TGTGCCAGCAGCTGGGGACAGGGGGCATCTGGGGCCAACGTCCTGACTTTC
TRBJ1-5	TRBV2	once	.	CASSEGTHSNQPQHF	TGTGCCAGCAGTGAAGGGACACATAGCAATCAGCCCCAGCATTTT
TRBJ1-4	TRBV2	.	.	CASSEWRNNEKLFF	TGTGCCAGCAGTGAGTGGCGGAATAATGAAAAACTGTTTTTT
TRBJ1-5	TRBV7-8	once	.	CASSQGNGRNQPQHF	TGTGCCAGCAGTCAGGGTAACGGCCGCAATCAGCCCCAGCATTTT
TRBJ2-5	TRBV28	once	TRBD1	CASSWDRGRLALKTQYF	TGTGCCAGCAGCTGGGACAGGGGAAGACTAGCGCTGAAGACCCAGTACTTC
TRBJ1-1	TRBV11-2	.	.	CASSSSPGLKTEAFF	TGTGCCAGCAGCTCGTCCCCGGGGTTAAAGACTGAAGCTTTCTTT
TRBJ2-2	TRBV7-9	.	TRBD2	CASNPIAGGTGELFF	TGTGCCAGCAACCCTATAGCGGGAGGCACCGGGGAGCTGTTTTTT
TRBJ1-2	TRBV15	.	TRBD1	CATSRDRGTGPPVGYGYTF	TGTGCCACCAGCAGAGATCGTGGGACAGGGCCACCGGTGGGGTATGGCTACACCTTC
TRBJ2-5	TRBV5-1	.	TRBD2	CASSMGLAGAKGETQYF	TGCGCCAGCAGCATGGGACTAGCGGGGGCCAAAGGAGAGACCCAGTACTTC
TRBJ2-5	TRBV5-4	.	TRBD1	CASSLRTGLRETQYF	TGTGCCAGCAGCTTACGGACAGGCCTACGAGAGACCCAGTACTTC
TRBJ2-3	TRBV30	.	.	CAWSTRPRDTQYF	TGTGCCTGGAGTACACGGCCCAGAGATACGCAGTATTTT
TRBJ1-4	TRBV6-6	.	.	CASSYGTYNEKLFF	TGTGCCAGCAGTTACGGGACATATAATGAAAAACTGTTTTTT
TRBJ2-2	TRBV6-5	.	.	CASSYTGRRGHGELFF	TGTGCCAGCAGTTATACTGGGCGGCGGGGGCACGGGGAGCTGTTTTTT
TRBJ2-7	TRBV21-1	few	.	CASGGTGRNEQYF	TGTGCCAGCGGTGGGACAGGGCGAAACGAGCAGTACTTC
TRBJ2-3	TRBV6-5	.	.	CASRMTTDTQYF	TGTGCCAGCAGAATGACGACAGATACGCAGTATTTT
TRBJ1-6	TRBV5-4	.	.	CASSLGRQQYNSPLHF	TGTGCCAGCAGCTTGGGACGACAGCAGTATAATTCACCCCTCCACTTT
TRBJ1-1	TRBV7-8	.	.	CASCLQELNTEAFF	TGTGCCAGCTGCTTGCAGGAGCTGAACACTGAAGCTTTCTTT
TRBJ1-1	TRBV18	.	.	CASSRSGNTEAFF	TGTGCCAGCTCACGGTCGGGGAACACTGAAGCTTTCTTT
TRBJ1-2	TRBV6-6	.	.	CASTRDSVGYTF	TGTGCCAGCACGAGGGATAGCGTTGGCTACACCTTC
TRBJ1-2	TRBV14	.	.	CASSQAGYGYTF	TGTGCCAGCAGCCAAGCCGGCTATGGCTACACCTTC
TRBJ2-3	TRBV5-1	.	TRBD1	CASSPLTGSTDTQYF	TGCGCCAGCAGCCCGCTGACAGGGAGCACAGATACGCAGTATTTT
TRBJ1-2	TRBV10-3	.	.	CAISEYDYGYTF	TGTGCCATCAGTGAGTACGACTATGGCTACACCTTC
TRBJ2-7	TRBV7-8	.	.	CASSLGDPPVYYEQYF	TGTGCCAGCAGCTTAGGGGACCCTCCCGTTTACTACGAGCAGTACTTC
TRBJ1-1	TRBV29-1	few	.	CSVEDDRGGAFF	TGCAGCGTTGAAGATGATCGAGGTGGAGCTTTCTTT
TRBJ2-1	TRBV5-4	.	.	CASSLGPNSYNEQFF	TGTGCCAGCAGCTTGGGTCCCAACTCCTACAATGAGCAGTTCTTC
TRBJ1-2	TRBV6-1	.	TRBD1	CASSEAPTRQGRDGYTF	TGTGCCAGCAGTGAAGCCCCCACGCGACAGGGGAGGGATGGCTACACCTTC
TRBJ1-1	TRBV18	.	.	CASSPSSRRLNTEAFF	TGTGCCAGCTCACCATCTTCAAGGCGATTGAACACTGAAGCTTTCTTT
TRBJ1-1	TRBV19	.	TRBD1	CATSRDSPAAFF	TGTGCCACGTCCCGGGACAGTCCAGCGGCTTTCTTT
TRBJ2-7	TRBV5-1	.	TRBD1	CASKQGQGYYEQYF	TGCGCCAGCAAGCAGGGACAGGGGTACTACGAGCAGTACTTC
TRBJ1-1	TRBV5-1	.	TRBD1	CASSLRQGGTEAFF	TGCGCCAGCAGCCTGAGACAGGGGGGCACTGAAGCTTTCTTT
TRBJ2-7	TRBV7-2	.	TRBD1	CASSKRQGSYEQYF	TGTGCCAGCAGCAAACGACAGGGCTCCTACGAGCAGTACTTC
TRBJ2-3	TRBV23-1	.	TRBD2	CASSQPRLAGPTDTQYF	TGCGCCAGCAGTCAACCCAGACTAGCGGGGCCCACAGATACGCAGTATTTT
TRBJ2-7	TRBV12-5	.	.	CASGLSGGTYEQYF	TGTGCTAGTGGTTTATCCGGCGGGACCTACGAGCAGTACTTC
TRBJ2-7	TRBV6-5	.	TRBD1	CASSYETGLYEQYF	TGTGCCAGCAGTTACGAGACAGGGTTATACGAGCAGTACTTC
TRBJ2-1	TRBV7-9	.	.	CASSLAGTFYNEQFF	TGTGCCAGCAGCTTAGCCGGGACTTTTTACAATGAGCAGTTCTTC
TRBJ1-3	TRBV25-1	.	.	CASSAGGSGNTIYF	TGTGCCAGCAGTGCCGGCGGGTCTGGAAACACCATATATTTT
TRBJ2-5	TRBV11-2	.	.	CASSSPPQGGQETQYF	TGTGCCAGCAGCTCCCCCCCCCAGGGTGGGCAAGAGACCCAGTACTTC
TRBJ2-7	TRBV7-2	.	.	CASSLEQGGVYEQYF	TGTGCCAGCAGCTTAGAACAGGGAGGCGTCTACGAGCAGTACTTC
TRBJ2-7	TRBV28	.	.	CASSLRGLPYEQYF	TGTGCCAGCAGTTTGAGGGGTCTCCCCTACGAGCAGTACTTC
TRBJ1-1	TRBV20-1	.	.	CSAQGGEEAFF	TGCAGTGCCCAGGGAGGAGAGGAAGCTTTCTTT